This T cell receptor beta chain was identified in a study of blood T cell repertoires in COVID-19 (dated by TCRdb to 2019 to 2021). As for the study more broadly: Samples covering the acute and convalescent phases of COVID-19 were provided by collaborators in the United States, Italy and Spain. The prospective study material was composed of cDNA or gDNA derived from T cells, B-cell-depleted T cells, or PBMCs. Subjects who had been exposed to COVID-19, were actively infected with it, or had recovered from it provided the deeply sampled blood TCRbeta repertoires that made up the dataset. The repertoires were released in a freely available public database meant as a resource for research on the immune response to SARS-CoV-2. The samples were drawn from the first 160 participants of the ongoing ImmuneRACE study and from 1,254 subjects provided by 6 global collaborators. Nearly every sample came with metadata listing a de-identified subject ID, COVID-19 status, age in years and sex. Where HLA class I and class II types were available, the types were taken from metadata supplied by the sample provider, not from assay-based typing. The full study reports these points: The amount of clinical and demographic metadata varied by source and participant and was provided uncurated.

Participants in the prospective study were enrolled through a virtual design, were aged 18 to 89 years, and lived in roughly 24 United States geographic areas. To assign participants to cohorts, the prospective study relied on clinical history that participants themselves reported in a screening survey and a study questionnaire. For ImmuneRACE Cohort 3, a participant was defined as recovered based on two consecutive negative NP/OP PCR tests, clearance by a healthcare professional, or resolution of symptoms. Each participant in the prospective study had whole blood, serum and a nasopharyngeal or oropharyngeal swab collected by mobile phlebotomists. Over a roughly 2-month period, participants in the prospective study had the option of providing additional blood draws and questionnaires. Before DNA extraction, prospective study blood samples were shipped either frozen or at room temperature. TCRbeta CDR3 regions were amplified from genomic DNA using the immunoSEQ Assay, a bias-controlled multiplex PCR. Processing in the source paper ran as follows. The number of nucleated cells in each sample was estimated from the amplification of reference gene primers within the assay. Sequence reads were collapsed and filtered to measure the absolute abundance of every unique TCRbeta CDR3 rearrangement. Productive Simpson clonality was computed per sample as the square root of Simpson's diversity index over productive rearrangements. This is the immuneACCESS table as TCRdb keeps it, with only in-frame sequences that have V and J called. A part of the clones is gone; compared with another copy, unresolved V genes explain less than half, and the rest is unexplained. The DNA gave D and trimming, while V, J and clone size come from that table. The sample contains approximately 230,000 clones, approximately 84% of them found a single time. Under 2% of the sample comes from the top ten.

The cysteine opens and the phenylalanine closes a CDR3 of 15 amino acids. Left in the record is the CDR3 DNA by itself, 45 bases read in frame from the first base. V is shortened by 2 bases, J by 9 bases, and the region joining them spans 14 bases. Taken from the germline V gene, the CDR1 and CDR2 loops are KGHSH and LQKENI. The count of this clone is one. The antigen this receptor binds is unknown. The sample holds no much larger clone one base away, and base qualities are not on file. This TCR was recovered from a man aged 40-55 years who had recovered from COVID-19. Rearrangement joined TRBV18 to TRBJ1-6; matching of 5 bases hints at TRBD1 as the D gene. What was sequenced was PBMCs or T cells enriched from blood (not recorded which). For the CDR3, the sequence is CASSPLEQGGSPLHF. The nucleotide sequence is given as TGTGCCAGCTCACCATTGGAGCAGGGCGGTTCACCCCTCCACTTT.